These T cell receptor beta chains were read from a single sample in a study of beta chain features in type 1 diabetes. Profiled with immunoSEQ multiplex PCR; TCRdb holds only in-frame clones, not every one. Among 200,000 to 300,000 clones listed, approximately 20% were seen once. Sequenced input: naive CD4+ T cells from blood. The receptors originated from a woman in her thirties or forties with type 1 diabetes. Each CDR3 is given with its conserved first and last residue. The D gene is left open where the match is weak. Clone size, where shown, is once, few, many, or a class for clones that have expanded.

v_call	clone_size	cdr3_length	d_call	j_call	cdr3_aa	cdr3_nt
TRBV2	NA	13	TRBD1	TRBJ2-5	CASSPDRGGTQYF	TGTGCCAGCAGCCCGGACAGGGGCGGGACCCAGTACTTC
TRBV7-2	NA	13	TRBD1	TRBJ1-5	CASSWDRDQPQHF	TGTGCCAGCAGCTGGGACAGAGACCAGCCCCAGCATTTT
TRBV29-1	few	12	NA	TRBJ1-1	CSVGGMNTEAFF	TGCAGCGTTGGAGGGATGAACACTGAAGCTTTCTTT
TRBV5-1	NA	14	TRBD1	TRBJ1-1	CASSNGQGDTEAFF	TGCGCCAGCAGCAACGGACAGGGGGACACTGAAGCTTTCTTT
TRBV5-8	once	12	NA	TRBJ2-5	CASSLDKETQYF	TGTGCCAGCAGCTTGGATAAAGAGACCCAGTACTTC
TRBV18	NA	14	NA	TRBJ1-4	CASSLPSETGKLFF	TGTGCCAGCTCACTCCCATCAGAGACTGGAAAACTGTTTTTT
TRBV19	NA	13	NA	TRBJ1-5	CASAQGGHQPQHF	TGTGCCAGCGCCCAGGGAGGGCATCAGCCCCAGCATTTT
TRBV5-1	few	15	NA	TRBJ2-5	CASSLLQDFQETQYF	TGCGCCAGCAGTTTATTACAGGATTTCCAAGAGACCCAGTACTTC
TRBV6-6	few	16	TRBD1	TRBJ2-2	CASSYRTGGNTGELFF	TGTGCCAGCAGTTATCGGACAGGGGGCAACACCGGGGAGCTGTTTTTT
TRBV9	few	15	NA	TRBJ1-5	CASSVGGGVGQPQHF	TGTGCCAGCAGCGTAGGAGGGGGTGTAGGGCAGCCCCAGCATTTT
TRBV4-3	NA	14	TRBD2	TRBJ2-1	CASSRIAGGNEQFF	TGCGCCAGCAGCCGAATAGCGGGAGGAAATGAGCAGTTCTTC
TRBV7-9	few	11	NA	TRBJ2-1	CASSLIEEIFF	TGTGCCAGCAGCTTAATTGAGGAAATATTCTTC
TRBV15	few	17	NA	TRBJ2-5	CATSRSPDSPYQETQYF	TGTGCCACCAGCAGATCCCCGGACAGCCCGTACCAAGAGACCCAGTACTTC
TRBV9	few	17	TRBD2	TRBJ2-1	CASSPPGGTSGYNEQFF	TGTGCCAGCAGCCCCCCCGGTGGGACTAGCGGTTACAATGAGCAGTTCTTC
TRBV18	few	16	NA	TRBJ1-1	CASSPPYPGRNTEAFF	TGTGCCAGCTCACCACCGTATCCGGGGAGGAACACTGAAGCTTTCTTT
TRBV27	NA	13	NA	TRBJ1-6	CASSPGLYSPLHF	TGTGCCAGCAGTCCAGGCTTGTATTCACCCCTCCACTTT
TRBV7-2	NA	12	NA	TRBJ2-7	CASSLMSYEQYF	TGTGCCAGCAGCTTAATGAGCTACGAGCAGTACTTC
TRBV5-1	NA	14	NA	TRBJ1-1	CASSLLQGNTEAFF	TGCGCCAGCAGCTTGCTACAGGGTAACACTGAAGCTTTCTTT